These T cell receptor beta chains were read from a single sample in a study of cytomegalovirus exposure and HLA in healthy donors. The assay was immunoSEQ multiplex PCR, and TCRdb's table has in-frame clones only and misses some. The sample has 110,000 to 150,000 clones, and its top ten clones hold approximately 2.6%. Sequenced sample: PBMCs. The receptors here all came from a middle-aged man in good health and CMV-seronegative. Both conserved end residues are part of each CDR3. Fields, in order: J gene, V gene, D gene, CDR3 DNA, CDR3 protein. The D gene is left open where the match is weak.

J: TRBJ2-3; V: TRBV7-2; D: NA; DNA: TGTGCCAGCACCCTTTGGGGGGGGGCAAGCACAGATACGCAGTATTTT; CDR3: CASTLWGGASTDTQYF
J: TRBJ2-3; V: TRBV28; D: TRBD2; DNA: TGTGCCAGCAGTTTAATCAGTAGCGGGGCCCACACAGATACGCAGTATTTT; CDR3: CASSLISSGAHTDTQYF
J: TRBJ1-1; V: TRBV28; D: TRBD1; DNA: TGTGCCAGCAGTGCCCGGGACAGGGAGAACACTGAAGCTTTCTTT; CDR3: CASSARDRENTEAFF
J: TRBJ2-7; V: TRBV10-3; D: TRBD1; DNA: TGTGCCATCACTAAGACAGGGTCTTACGAGCAGTACTTC; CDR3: CAITKTGSYEQYF
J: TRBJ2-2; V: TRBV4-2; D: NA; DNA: TGTGCCAGCAGCCAGACATCAATGCAGGCCGGGGAGCTGTTTTTT; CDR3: CASSQTSMQAGELFF
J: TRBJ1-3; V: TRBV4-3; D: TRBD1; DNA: TGCGCCAGCAGCCGAGTGGCCGGACAGGGGGAATATAGAAACACCATATATTTT; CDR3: CASSRVAGQGEYRNTIYF
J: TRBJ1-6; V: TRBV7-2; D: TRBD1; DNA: TGTGCCAGCAGCATCGGGACAGGACAAAGGTATAAGCCCCTCCACTTT; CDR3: CASSIGTGQRYKPLHF
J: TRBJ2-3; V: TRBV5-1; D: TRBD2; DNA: TGCGCCAGCAGCTCCCCCGCGGGGGTCACAGATACGCAGTATTTT; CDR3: CASSSPAGVTDTQYF
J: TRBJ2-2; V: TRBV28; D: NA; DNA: TGTGCCAGCAGTTTTCAGGGATTCACCGGGGAGCTGTTTTTT; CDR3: CASSFQGFTGELFF
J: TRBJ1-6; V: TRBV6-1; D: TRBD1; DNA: TGTGCCAGCGGAGAACGGGACAGGGTGTCTTCACCCCTCCACTTT; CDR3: CASGERDRVSSPLHF
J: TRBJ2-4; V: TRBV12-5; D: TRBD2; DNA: TGTGCTAGTGGTTTGTCCCCCCGCCCGGGCGGGGGAAACATTCAGTACTTC; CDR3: CASGLSPRPGGGNIQYF